This entry concerns a single T cell receptor beta chain. Its specificity is not known. These data originate in a study of long-term antiretroviral therapy in people with HIV. Study-wide results and caveats: Subsequent to ART, diversity was augmented yet persisted below that of transplant donor controls.

Version v3.0 of the immunoSEQ assay was performed at survey level. The repertoire was sequenced with immunoSEQ multiplex PCR; TCRdb's copy has only in-frame clones and lacks some. The table records roughly 20,000 clones, 76% of them present only once. This sequence was found in a man between 18 and 35 years old with HIV. The sample in question was unsorted PBMCs, obtained 0.5 years before starting antiretroviral therapy.

The DNA for the CDR3 is TGTGCCAGCAGCTCCCCGGGGGAGGGTCGGAAAGAGACCCAGTACTTC. This sequence encodes CASSSPGEGRKETQYF. The rearrangement links TRBV5-4 to TRBJ2-5; 7 bases match TRBD2. Trimming at V came to 3 bases and at J to 3 bases, leaving 11 bases not matched to a gene. Germline V gene sequence: CDR1 SGHNT, CDR2 YYREEE (reference sequence). CDR3 length equals 16 residues. Variable domain in full (rest from reference TRBV5-4 and TRBJ2-5): ETGVTQSPTHLIKTRGQQVTLRCSSQSGHNTVSWYQQALGQGPQFIFQYYREEENGRGNFPPRFSGLQFPNYSSELNVNALELDDSALYLCASSSPGEGRKETQYFGPGTRLLVL.